The 20 T cell receptor beta chains below come from one sample, sequenced in a study of T cells in narcolepsy. Only in-frame clones appear in the TCRdb table, and some are missing; sequencing was by immunoSEQ multiplex PCR. The table includes some 22,000 clones, approximately 85% detected once. The sequencing input was memory (CD45RA-) CD4+ T cells from blood. The source of these receptors is a human donor in good health.

V is TRBV5-1 and J is TRBJ2-7, with no clear D. Germline values: CDR1 SGHRS, CDR2 YFSETQ. CDR3 size: 13 residues. The V end was cut by 7 bases, the J end by 2 bases, with 13 bases between. CDR3 nucleotides: TGCGCCAGCCGAGAGGCAGAACCCTACGAGCAGTACTTC. Its translation: CASREAEPYEQYF.

The gene calls are TRBV6-5 and TRBJ1-1, with TRBD1 matching 7 bases. V was clipped by 6 bases and J by 2 bases; unmatched bases: 6. This CDR3 has 14 residues. Germline V gives CDR1 MNHEY, CDR2 SVGAGI. The CDR3 protein is CASRTGSPNTEAFF. CDR3 DNA sequence: TGTGCCAGCAGGACAGGGTCCCCAAACACTGAAGCTTTCTTT.

The rearrangement uses TRBV5-1 and TRBJ2-2; the D gene is possibly TRBD2 (6 bases). Germline values: CDR1 SGHRS, CDR2 YFSETQ. This CDR3 has 15 residues. V lost 0 bases and J lost 4, with 10 bases in between. The DNA for the CDR3 is TGCGCCAGCAGCTTGGCCGGGAGCAGCACCGGGGAGCTGTTTTTT. Translating it yields CASSLAGSSTGELFF.

The V call is TRBV2, the J call TRBJ2-5, with TRBD2 as a possible D gene (5 bases). Germline V gene sequence: CDR1 SNHLY, CDR2 FYNNEI. The CDR3 sequence is 15 residues long. Trimming cost V 4 bases and J 8 bases, with 20 bases left between them. The CDR3 reads CASSVEMVGKRTQYF. The CDR3 coding sequence is TGTGCCAGCAGTGTTGAGATGGTCGGGAAGAGAACCCAGTACTTC.

V usage is TRBV30 and J usage is TRBJ1-6; no firm D call. Germline assignment: CDR1 GTSNPN and CDR2 SVGIG (reference sequence). The CDR3 totals 14 residues. The V end was cut by 3 bases, the J end by 10 bases, with 16 bases between. This chain's CDR3 is CAWSRAGTFSPLHF. CDR3 nucleotides: TGTGCCTGGAGCCGGGCGGGTACCTTCTCACCCCTCCACTTT.

This chain uses TRBV25-1 with TRBJ1-1; 7 bases line up with TRBD1. The CDR3 is made up of 15 amino acids. The V and J ends lost 5 bases and 6 bases, in that order; junction bases with no gene match: 12. The germline V gene has CDR1 MGHDK and CDR2 SYGVNS. The CDR3 DNA reads as TGTGCCAGCAGTAACCACAGGGGAGGCGAACCTGAAGCTTTCTTT. Amino acid sequence: CASSNHRGGEPEAFF. Full variable domain (outside the CDR3, taken from reference TRBV25-1 and TRBJ1-1): EADIYQTPRYLVIGTGKKITLECSQTMGHDKMYWYQQDPGMELHLIHYSYGVNSTEKGDLSSESTVSRIRTEHFPLTLESARPSHTSQYLCASSNHRGGEPEAFFGQGTRLTVV.

The chain links TRBV2 to TRBJ2-2; D uncertain. From germline, CDR1 is SNHLY and CDR2 FYNNEI. The CDR3 is 12 amino acids. V gave up 4 bases and J gave up 6 bases, with 6 bases separating them. The CDR3 reads CASSGGPGELFF. CDR3 nucleotides: TGTGCCAGCAGTGGCGGCCCCGGGGAGCTGTTTTTT. Using reference TRBV2 and TRBJ2-2 for the parts outside the CDR3, the full variable domain is EPEVTQTPSHQVTQMGQEVILRCVPISNHLYFYWYRQILGQKVEFLVSFYNNEISEKSEIFDDQFSVERPDGSNFTLKIRSTKLEDSAMYFCASSGGPGELFFGEGSRLTVL.

The chain couples TRBV20-1 to TRBJ2-1; no clear D. V was cut by 5 bases and J by 8 bases, with 4 bases left in between. Looked up from germline, CDR1 is DFQATT and CDR2 is SNEGSKA (reference sequence). CDR3 length: 9 residues. The CDR3 nucleotides read TGCAGTGCTGGCCATGAGCAGTTCTTC. This gives the protein CSAGHEQFF.

This clone was picked up one time. This chain uses TRBV6-1 with TRBJ2-2, with D unclear. Germline V gene lookup returns CDR1 MNHNS and CDR2 SASEGT. The CDR3 is made up of 13 amino acids. V dropped 0 bases and J dropped 14 bases, with 13 bases sitting between them. CDR3 DNA sequence: TGTGCCAGCAGTGAAGCGCGGCCGAATACACTGTTTTTT. It translates to CASSEARPNTLFF.

V usage is TRBV19 and J usage is TRBJ1-1, with D maybe TRBD1 (5 bases). This CDR3 is built from 14 residues. From germline, CDR1 is LNHDA and CDR2 SQIVND (reference sequence). V lost 3 bases and J lost 8, with 16 bases in between. The CDR3 bases are TGTGCCAGTAGTATTGGGGGGACGCTCGGAGAAGCTTTCTTT. This gives the protein CASSIGGTLGEAFF.

This clone occurred once. The V call is TRBV23-1, the J call TRBJ2-7; the D is unclear. TRBV23-1 counts as an open reading frame of uncertain function. The CDR3 is made up of 20 amino acids. V lost 2 bases to trimming and J lost 0 bases, with 26 bases between them. In DNA form, the CDR3 reads TGCGCCAGCAGTCAACGCCGACCTAAAAACCTCCCCCCCCACTCCTACGAGCAGTACTTC. Translating gives CASSQRRPKNLPPHSYEQYF.

V and J are TRBV2 and TRBJ2-4, with D unclear. The CDR3 has 11 amino acids. Germline V gene data show CDR1 as SNHLY and CDR2 as FYNNEI. CDR3: CAGEAKNIQYF. The DNA for the CDR3 is TGTGCTGGGGAAGCCAAAAACATTCAGTACTTC.

The chain combines TRBV4-1 with TRBJ1-2; 7 bases are shared with TRBD1. The germline gives CDR1 MGHRA, CDR2 YSYEKL. Trimming at V came to 4 bases and at J to 2 bases, leaving 4 bases not matched to a gene. The CDR3 extends over 14 amino acids. This CDR3 reads CASSPPGQNYGYTF. CDR3 in DNA: TGCGCCAGCAGCCCCCCGGGACAGAACTATGGCTACACCTTC.

The chain is built from TRBV27 and TRBJ2-2; TRBD1 agrees at 9 bases. The trim removed 5 bases at V and 0 bases at J, leaving 4 bases unmatched. Germline lookup yields CDR1 MNHEY and CDR2 SMNVEV (reference sequence). There are 16 residues in the CDR3. The CDR3 bases are TGTGCCAGCAGTAAACGGACAGGGGCGAACACCGGGGAGCTGTTTTTT. Protein sequence: CASSKRTGANTGELFF.

The chain joins TRBV18 to TRBJ2-7; D gene ambiguous. The CDR3 extends over 12 amino acids. V was trimmed by 2 bases and J by 2 bases, leaving 4 bases between them. CDR1 and CDR2 (germline): KGHSH, LQKENI. In DNA, the CDR3 is TGTGCCAGCTCACCAAGCGCCTACGAGCAGTACTTC. Its translation: CASSPSAYEQYF.

The genes are TRBV11-2 and TRBJ2-1, with a tentative D call TRBD2 (6 bases). This CDR3 contains 12 residues. CDR1 is SGHAT, CDR2 FQNNGV, per germline. The V end lost 8 bases, the J end lost 10 bases, and 15 bases lay between the germline ends. The chain's CDR3 is CASRLSSAEQFF. The CDR3 DNA is TGTGCCAGCCGTCTCTCTAGCGCAGAGCAGTTCTTC.

This chain connects TRBV27 to TRBJ1-6; 7 bases are a match to TRBD1. CDR1 and CDR2 (germline): MNHEY, SMNVEV (reference sequence). This CDR3 has 17 amino acids. V lost 0 bases to trimming and J lost 6 bases; unmatched junction nucleotides: 8. In DNA, the CDR3 is TGTGCCAGCAGTTTATCAAGGACAGGACTTACTAATTCACCCCTCCACTTT. Protein product: CASSLSRTGLTNSPLHF.

The chain joins TRBV4-2 to TRBJ2-1, with 9 bases aligning to TRBD2. The J segment lost 4 bases and the V segment lost 0 bases, leaving 4 bases of the junction unmatched. The CDR3 is 16 amino acids. CDR1 and CDR2 from the germline V gene are LGHNA and YNFKEQ. The CDR3 nucleotides are TGTGCCAGCAGCCAAGATGGGGCGGGGGGGTACAATGAGCAGTTCTTC. Its translation is CASSQDGAGGYNEQFF.

The V gene is TRBV5-4, the J gene TRBJ2-7; no reliable D call. The CDR3 runs 14 residues. V gave up 4 bases and J gave up 2 bases, with 13 bases separating them. CDR1 and CDR2 from the germline V gene are SGHNT and YYREEE (reference sequence). The CDR3 region has the DNA TGTGCCAGCAGCCGTCCCGGGTTAACCTACGAGCAGTACTTC. Protein product: CASSRPGLTYEQYF. Together with reference TRBV5-4 and TRBJ2-7, the CDR3 gives the full variable domain: ETGVTQSPTHLIKTRGQQVTLRCSSQSGHNTVSWYQQALGQGPQFIFQYYREEENGRGNFPPRFSGLQFPNYSSELNVNALELDDSALYLCASSRPGLTYEQYFGPGTRLTVT.

The V gene is TRBV4-3, the J gene TRBJ2-1, with D unresolved. Between the trimmed V and J ends, which lost 6 bases and 5 bases, there was a span of 11 bases. The CDR3 runs to 13 residues. CDR1 and CDR2 from the germline V gene are LGHNA and YSLEER. The CDR3 nucleotides are TGCGCCAGCAGTTCTCGTGGGAACAATGAGCAGTTCTTC. Encoded protein: CASSSRGNNEQFF.